This T cell receptor beta chain was sequenced during a study of blood T cell repertoires in COVID-19. Overall study context: Acute-phase and convalescent COVID-19 samples originated in the United States, Italy and Spain. PBMCs, B-cell-depleted T cells, or T cells provided the cDNA or gDNA that made up the material.

In the original analysis: Estimated nucleated cell counts came from reference gene primer amplification. This table comes from immunoSEQ multiplex PCR, and its TCRdb copy is limited to in-frame clones, with some not included. The D gene and trimming were derived from the DNA, and the V and J assignments and clone size from that table. Of about 200,000 clones detected, 70% to 90% appear once; the ten largest clones hold about 5%. This sequence originates from an elderly woman with acute or convalescent COVID-19. Sequenced input: peripheral blood.

CDR3 loop: CASSPRLAGPANTGELFF. For the CDR3, the DNA is TGTGCCAGCTCACCTAGACTAGCGGGACCCGCGAACACCGGGGAGCTGTTTTTT. J is TRBJ2-2 and V is TRBV18; 11 bases align to TRBD2. From germline, CDR1 is KGHSH and CDR2 LQKENI. J gave up 0 bases and V 3 bases, and 6 bases lay outside the gene matches. The CDR3 is made up of 18 amino acids. Full variable domain (rest looked up from reference TRBV18 and TRBJ2-2): NAGVMQNPRHLVRRRGQEARLRCSPMKGHSHVYWYRQLPEEGLKFMVYLQKENIIDESGMPKERFSAEFPKEGPSILRIQQVVRGDSAAYFCASSPRLAGPANTGELFFGEGSRLTVL.